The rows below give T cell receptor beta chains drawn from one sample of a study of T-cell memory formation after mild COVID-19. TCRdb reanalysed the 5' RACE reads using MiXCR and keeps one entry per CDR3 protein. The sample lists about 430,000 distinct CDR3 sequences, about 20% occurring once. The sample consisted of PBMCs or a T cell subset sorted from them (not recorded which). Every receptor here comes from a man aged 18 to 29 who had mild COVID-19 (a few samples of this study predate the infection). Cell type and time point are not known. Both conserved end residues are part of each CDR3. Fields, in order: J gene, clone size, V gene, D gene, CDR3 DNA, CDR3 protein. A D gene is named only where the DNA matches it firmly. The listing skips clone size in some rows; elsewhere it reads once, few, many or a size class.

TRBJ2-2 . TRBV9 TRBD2 TGTGCCAGCAGCGGACTAGCTGGCGGGGAGCTGTTTTTT CASSGLAGGELFF
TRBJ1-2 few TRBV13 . TGTGCCAGCAGCTTAGAGGGTCGTCGGACGGACTATGGCTACACCTTC CASSLEGRRTDYGYTF
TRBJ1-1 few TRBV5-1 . TGCGCCAGCAGAGGGGATTATAACACTGAAGCTTTCTTT CASRGDYNTEAFF
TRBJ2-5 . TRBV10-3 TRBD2 TGTGCCATCAGTGAGAAAAAGCGGGGGGCTTCAGAGACCCAGTACTTC CAISEKKRGASETQYF
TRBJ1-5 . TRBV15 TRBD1 TGTGCCACCAGCAGAGATAGCAACACAGGGGTTGGCAATCAGCCCCAGCATTTT CATSRDSNTGVGNQPQHF
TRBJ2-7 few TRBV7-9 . TGTGCCAGCAGCGTAGGGGTGACGTCGGTTTCCTACGAGCAGTACTTC CASSVGVTSVSYEQYF
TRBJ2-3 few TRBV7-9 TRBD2 TGTGCCAGCAGCACCAGCCGCCGGAAAGCGGGGGGGCCGAGCACAGATACGCAGTATTTT CASSTSRRKAGGPSTDTQYF
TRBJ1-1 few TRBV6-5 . TGTGCCAGCAGTTACGAGACAAGCGCTGAAGCTTTCTTT CASSYETSAEAFF
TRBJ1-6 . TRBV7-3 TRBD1 TGTGCCAGCAGCCCGGGACAGAATTCACCCCTCCACTTT CASSPGQNSPLHF
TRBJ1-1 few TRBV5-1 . TGCGCCGGATGGAGGACGGAGGTGGACACTGAAGCTTTCTTT CAGWRTEVDTEAFF
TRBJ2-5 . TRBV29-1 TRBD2 TGCAGCGTTGAACGGGGGACTAGCGGGGGCCAGAGAGAGACCCAGTACTTC CSVERGTSGGQRETQYF
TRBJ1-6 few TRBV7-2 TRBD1 TGTGCCAGCAGCGACTCCGGGACAGGGAATTCACCCCTCCACTTT CASSDSGTGNSPLHF
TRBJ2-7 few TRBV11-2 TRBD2 TGTGCCAGCAGCCCCACGGGGGGGAGTCCCTACGAGCAGTACTTC CASSPTGGSPYEQYF
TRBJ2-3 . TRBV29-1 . TGCAGCGTTGAAGGGGGATTTGTGGGAGCAGATACGCAGTATTTT CSVEGGFVGADTQYF
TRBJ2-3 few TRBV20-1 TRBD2 TGCAGTGCTAGACGGGGGGGCCCTAGCACAGATACGCAGTATTTT CSARRGGPSTDTQYF
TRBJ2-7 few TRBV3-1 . TGTGCCAGCAGCCAAGTCTCTACAATTGACTTC CASSQVSTIDF
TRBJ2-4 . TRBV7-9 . TGTGCCAGCAGCTTAGGCGTCTTCGGAAACATTCAGTACTTC CASSLGVFGNIQYF
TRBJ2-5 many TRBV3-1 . TGTGCCAGCAGCCTAGAGCGGGAGACCCAGTACTTC CASSLERETQYF
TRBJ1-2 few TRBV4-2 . TGTGCCAGCAGCCCGCCTCTGGCGGAAACTAACTATGGCTACACCTTC CASSPPLAETNYGYTF
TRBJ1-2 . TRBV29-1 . TGCAGCGTTGGAGTCCGCCTAGGTTATGGCTACACCTTC CSVGVRLGYGYTF
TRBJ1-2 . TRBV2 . TGTGCCAGCAGTGAAATTGCACGTTATGGCTACACCTTC CASSEIARYGYTF
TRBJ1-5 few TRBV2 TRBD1 TGTGCCAGCAGTGAAGCGGAGACAGGGGGCAATCAGCCCCAGCATTTT CASSEAETGGNQPQHF
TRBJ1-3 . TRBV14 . TGTGCCAACAGCCATCCCGCTGCTGGAAACACCATATATTTT CANSHPAAGNTIYF
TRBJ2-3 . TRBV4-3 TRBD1 TGCGCCAGCAGCCAGGACGGGACAGGGGATAGCACAGATACGCAGTATTTT CASSQDGTGDSTDTQYF
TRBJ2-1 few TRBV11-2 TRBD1 TGTGCCAGCAGCCTAGACAGGGCCAATGAGCAGTTCTTC CASSLDRANEQFF
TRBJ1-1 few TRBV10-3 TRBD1 TGTGCCATCAGTGTTGGGGACAGGGTGCCGGATACTGAAGCTTTCTTT CAISVGDRVPDTEAFF